These T cell receptor beta chains were read from a single sample in a study of radiotherapy plus CTLA-4 blockade in lung cancer. Sequencing used immunoSEQ multiplex PCR; TCRdb keeps in-frame clones, though not all of them. The sample shows roughly 76,000 clones, nearly 75% of them seen only once. Sample: peripheral blood, taken from a patient treated with radiotherapy plus ipilimumab. These receptors originate from a human donor with non-small cell lung cancer whose response to radiotherapy plus ipilimumab could not be evaluated. Each CDR3 is given with its conserved first and last residue. D genes are given only for firm matches. Size values are once, few and many counts, or a class for expanded clones, and some rows have none.

cdr3_length j_call v_call d_call clone_size cdr3_aa cdr3_nt
13 TRBJ1-1 TRBV6-4 TRBD1 . CASSRGMNTEAFF TGTGCCAGCAGCAGGGGGATGAACACTGAAGCTTTCTTT
14 TRBJ1-1 TRBV30 . . CAWSATRSGTEAFF TGTGCCTGGAGTGCCACCCGATCAGGGACTGAAGCTTTCTTT
16 TRBJ2-2 TRBV27 . . CASSPNRVLNTGELFF TGTGCCAGCAGTCCCAACAGGGTTCTCAACACCGGGGAGCTGTTTTTT
16 TRBJ2-7 TRBV7-6 TRBD1 . CASSVRGPFRRLSQYF TGTGCCAGCAGCGTTAGGGGGCCGTTCCGACGATTGTCCCAGTACTTC
15 TRBJ1-2 TRBV10-3 TRBD1 few CAISEDRDRNYGYTF TGTGCCATCAGTGAGGACCGGGACAGGAACTATGGCTACACCTTC
13 TRBJ2-5 TRBV5-1 . . CASTLGGQETQYF TGCGCCAGCACCCTGGGGGGACAAGAGACCCAGTACTTC
14 TRBJ2-3 TRBV6-1 . . CASSEGGFADTQYF TGTGCCAGCAGTGAAGGCGGGTTTGCAGATACGCAGTATTTT
14 TRBJ1-1 TRBV5-1 . . CASSRSVGRTEAFF TGCGCCAGCAGCCGTTCGGTGGGGAGGACTGAAGCTTTCTTT
17 TRBJ1-1 TRBV4-1 . . CASSQDWWVGGDTEAFF TGCGCCAGCAGCCAAGATTGGTGGGTAGGAGGCGACACTGAAGCTTTCTTT
14 TRBJ1-1 TRBV5-1 TRBD1 . CASSADRGGTEAFF TGCGCCAGCAGCGCGGACAGGGGGGGCACTGAAGCTTTCTTT
13 TRBJ2-1 TRBV5-6 . few CASSLVVGSQQFF TGTGCCAGCAGCTTGGTAGTCGGGAGCCAGCAGTTCTTC
14 TRBJ2-3 TRBV19 . few CASSLQVSTDTQYF TGTGCCAGTAGCCTCCAGGTTTCCACAGATACGCAGTATTTT
14 TRBJ2-2 TRBV7-2 . . CASRRQTLTGELFF TGTGCCAGCAGGAGACAGACGCTCACCGGGGAGCTGTTTTTT
17 TRBJ2-5 TRBV4-2 TRBD2 few CASSQDEATSGVETQYF TGTGCCAGCAGCCAAGATGAGGCGACTAGCGGGGTGGAGACCCAGTACTTC
15 TRBJ2-2 TRBV7-8 . . CASSSRGLDTGELFF TGTGCCAGCAGCTCCAGGGGCCTGGACACCGGGGAGCTGTTTTTT
13 TRBJ1-2 TRBV4-1 TRBD1 . CASQPGQGGGYTF TGCGCCAGTCAACCGGGACAGGGGGGCGGCTACACCTTC
15 TRBJ2-5 TRBV11-3 . . CASSLEAYSEETQYF TGTGCCAGCAGCTTAGAGGCGTACAGTGAAGAGACCCAGTACTTC
16 TRBJ1-2 TRBV7-2 TRBD1 once CASSSRYAGTGEGYTF TGTGCCAGCAGCTCACGATACGCCGGGACAGGGGAAGGCTACACCTTC
14 TRBJ1-1 TRBV7-8 . once CASSLNRRNTEAFF TGTGCCAGCAGCTTAAACAGGAGAAACACTGAAGCTTTCTTT
14 TRBJ2-7 TRBV5-1 TRBD1 . CASSYDRGPYEQYF TGCGCCAGCAGTTATGACAGGGGGCCCTACGAGCAGTACTTC
15 TRBJ2-2 TRBV30 TRBD2 few CAWSLLAGNTGELFF TGTGCCTGGAGTCTTTTAGCGGGGAACACCGGGGAGCTGTTTTTT
15 TRBJ2-5 TRBV5-1 TRBD2 few CASSFSGGAGETQYF TGCGCCAGCAGCTTCAGCGGGGGGGCGGGAGAGACCCAGTACTTC
13 TRBJ1-2 TRBV7-2 TRBD1 . CASSIQGAYGYTF TGTGCCAGCAGCATTCAGGGGGCGTATGGCTACACCTTC
14 TRBJ1-5 TRBV27 TRBD1 . CASSLQGAHQPQHF TGTGCCAGCAGTTTACAGGGGGCCCATCAGCCCCAGCATTTT
18 TRBJ1-3 TRBV15 TRBD1 few CATSPLTGTVRSGNTIYF TGTGCCACCAGCCCTCTGACCGGGACAGTCCGCTCTGGAAACACCATATATTTT
15 TRBJ1-2 TRBV5-4 TRBD1 . CASSFGTGNGYGYTF TGTGCCAGCAGTTTCGGGACAGGGAATGGCTATGGCTACACCTTC
19 TRBJ2-6 TRBV9 . once CASSVGGRGLWSGANVLTF TGTGCCAGCAGCGTAGGGGGCAGGGGTCTTTGGTCTGGGGCCAACGTCCTGACTTTC
14 TRBJ1-2 TRBV12-5 TRBD1 . CASGPGTALYGYTF TGTGCTAGTGGCCCCGGGACAGCGCTCTATGGCTACACCTTC
17 TRBJ2-7 TRBV27 TRBD2 . CASSFGERDAPNGGQYF TGTGCCAGCAGTTTTGGGGAGCGGGACGCTCCGAACGGGGGGCAGTACTTC
12 TRBJ1-1 TRBV7-6 . few CASSKGETEAFF TGTGCCAGCAGCAAGGGGGAGACTGAAGCTTTCTTT
16 TRBJ1-5 TRBV19 . many CASSIGGGRGNQPQHF TGTGCCAGTAGTATAGGCGGAGGTAGGGGGAATCAGCCCCAGCATTTT
13 TRBJ2-7 TRBV7-9 . . CASSLNGAYEQYF TGTGCCAGCAGCTTAAACGGGGCCTACGAGCAGTACTTC
12 TRBJ2-7 TRBV7-9 . . CASSLSSYEQYF TGTGCCAGCAGCCTGAGCTCCTACGAGCAGTACTTC
17 TRBJ2-1 TRBV5-1 . . CASSFGASVSSYNEQFF TGCGCCAGCAGCTTCGGTGCTAGCGTTAGCTCCTACAATGAGCAGTTCTTC
16 TRBJ2-2 TRBV9 . . CASSVSPQGNTGELFF TGTGCCAGCAGCGTTTCCCCACAGGGGAACACCGGGGAGCTGTTTTTT
15 TRBJ2-7 TRBV6-1 TRBD1 . CASSEQRDSYYEQYF TGTGCCAGCAGTGAACAAAGGGACAGTTACTACGAGCAGTACTTC
15 TRBJ2-2 TRBV2 TRBD2 . CASRGSGAGTGELFF TGTGCCAGCAGGGGCAGCGGGGCGGGCACCGGGGAGCTGTTTTTT
19 TRBJ2-6 TRBV29-1 TRBD1 . CSVEDLGPDRSSGANVLTF TGCAGCGTTGAAGATCTTGGTCCGGACAGGAGCTCTGGGGCCAACGTCCTGACTTTC
14 TRBJ1-1 TRBV5-1 . few CASSHEDSATEAFF TGCGCCAGCAGCCACGAAGACAGTGCCACTGAAGCTTTCTTT
17 TRBJ2-7 TRBV19 TRBD1 . CASSPGTGSTIFYEQYF TGTGCCAGTAGTCCCGGGACAGGCTCGACCATCTTCTACGAGCAGTACTTC
13 TRBJ2-7 TRBV18 . . CASSRDKAYEQYF TGTGCCAGCTCACGGGACAAAGCCTACGAGCAGTACTTC
15 TRBJ2-7 TRBV7-3 TRBD1 . CASSLTGAFGDEQYF TGTGCCAGCAGCCTAACAGGGGCGTTTGGTGACGAGCAGTACTTC
14 TRBJ2-5 TRBV2 . . CASRHSGLKETQYF TGTGCCAGCCGCCACTCGGGACTTAAAGAGACCCAGTACTTC
15 TRBJ2-1 TRBV7-2 . . CASSPMGGPYNEQFF TGTGCCAGCAGCCCGATGGGGGGGCCCTACAATGAGCAGTTCTTC
17 TRBJ2-5 TRBV7-2 TRBD2 . CASSSYGGGGAQETQYF TGTGCCAGCAGCTCCTACGGAGGCGGGGGGGCTCAAGAGACCCAGTACTTC
13 TRBJ1-2 TRBV5-6 TRBD1 . CASSFGQGGGYTF TGTGCCAGCAGCTTTGGACAGGGTGGTGGCTACACCTTC